This T cell receptor beta chain was found in a study of glioma-infiltrating T cells listed by TCRdb under 2016. As for the study more broadly: TCR alpha- and beta-chain repertoires were sequenced from glioma tissue, non-neoplastic brain tissue and matched peripheral blood mononuclear cells. To measure divergence between tissue and blood T-cell populations, each tissue-infiltrating repertoire was compared with the peripheral blood repertoire of the same patient. Three low-grade glioma patients, fewer than 10 primary glioblastoma patients, and three non-glioma patients who contributed non-neoplastic brain tissue made up the paired cohort.

This clonotype occurred a few times. No antigen is known for it. A much larger clone sits a single nucleotide away, making a read error possible. What the authors observed across the whole study: Small numbers underpinned the group comparisons: eight glioblastoma patients, three low-grade glioma patients and three non-neoplastic patients. Very few CDR3 sequences were found to be shared between tissue and blood, and this scarcity was attributed to high CDR3 diversity and limited sampling. VJ-independent divergence between tissue and blood was found to be below expectation in non-neoplastic patients but above expectation in all gliomas, particularly low-grade gliomas.

TCR alpha and beta CDR3 regions were amplified with the iRepertoire nested amplicon-rescue multiplex PCR (arm-PCR) platform from RNA. For one-step reverse transcription and amplification, about 95-450 ng of tissue mRNA or PBMC total RNA was used as input. Following bead purification, Illumina adapters were added by a secondary multiplex PCR, and the libraries were gel-purified between 200 and 400 bp. Internal 6-nucleotide barcodes were carried by the libraries and were used for demultiplexing. Sequencing of libraries was performed on an Illumina MiSeq with 2x220 or 2x250 nucleotide paired-end reads. Regarding the original processing steps: FLASH 1.2.11 was used to merge paired reads, and BWA-MEM then aligned the reads to the GRCh37 human genome before TRA and TRB reads were extracted. An IMGT-derived reference of cassette sequences and CDR3 motifs, with pseudogenes included, was used for V and J assignment. Reads were translated in three frames, and productive CDR3s were defined as those with a C...FGXG motif and no stop codons. Clonotypes were defined as unique combinations of V-J cassette pair and CDR3 amino acid sequence. Reads were filtered by Hamming distance, thresholded by each sample's sequence error rate in mapped regions. TCRdb cleaned the public reads at Q25 with fastp, built clones with MiXCR and kept in-frame beta chains. For every CDR3 protein sequence, its rows merge into one entry that carries the most common genes and DNA. It is TCRdb's table, rather than the study itself, that gives the V and J calls and clone size. This sample gives 160,000 or so distinct CDR3 sequences in total; roughly two fifths of them show up just once. The top ten constitute 5.2% of the sample.

Counted from cysteine to phenylalanine, this CDR3 has 14 amino acids. Of all the DNA, just the CDR3 is kept, 42 bases in frame from base 1. From V the trimming removes 11 bases and from J it removes 0 bases, while the gene matches leave 9 bases of the junction unaccounted for. Taken from the germline V gene (reference sequence), the CDR1 and CDR2 loops are MNHEY and SMNVEV. This receptor was identified in a human donor with low-grade glioma or glioblastoma, undergoing nonglioma brain surgery, or in good health (not recorded which). The sequence links TRBV27 to TRBJ2-7; 8 bases in the middle match TRBD2. Sequencing input: glioma tissue, nonneoplastic brain tissue, or PBMCs (not recorded which). The CDR3 protein sequence reads: CAGIGREDSYEQYF. The DNA reads as follows: TGTGCCGGCATCGGGCGGGAGGACTCCTACGAGCAGTACTTC.